This T cell receptor (beta chain) originates from a study of OX40 agonist ivuxolimab in advanced cancers. Study in general: Males comprised around four fifths of the group, whose mean age was approximately 62 years (range 23 to 79).

Trimming took off 5 bases at V and 4 bases at J, with 15 bases between the two ends. This CDR3 spans 14 amino acids. Looked up from germline, CDR1 is SGHRS and CDR2 is YFSETQ. In the case of this clone: Its antigen is unidentified.

Whole-study findings and limits: In the 0.1 to 3.0 mg/kg range, CD4+ and CD8+ blood T cells had expanded clonally by week 6. CD8+ T cells showed, on average, more clonal expansion than CD4+ cells.

Data came from immunoSEQ multiplex PCR; TCRdb stores just in-frame clones and leaves some out. The data show about 64,000 clones, about 88% seen once. The sequence was obtained from an adult with an advanced solid tumor such as melanoma, head and neck, liver or kidney cancer. This specimen was CD4+ or CD8+ T cells sorted from blood, taken in a trial of the OX40 agonist ivuxolimab. This chain connects TRBV5-1 to TRBJ2-5; TRBD2 might be the D (6 bases). The CDR3 reads CASRRREGIETQYF. CDR3 coding DNA: TGCGCCAGCAGACGGCGGGAAGGGATAGAGACCCAGTACTTC.